Detailed here is one TCR beta chain. This entry is derived from a study of blood T cell repertoires in COVID-19. Study in general: COVID-19 samples collected from the United States, Italy and Spain covered acute and convalescent phases. Sources were T cells, B-cell-depleted T cells, or PBMCs; the material itself was cDNA or gDNA.

Generated by immunoSEQ multiplex PCR, the TCRdb table keeps only in-frame clones and is missing some. Of a few hundred thousand clones listed, over 75% are singletons. Participant ages covered about 18 to 100 years across 20 to 25 US areas. V was clipped by 4 bases and J by 2 bases; unmatched bases: 5. This CDR3 is built from 15 residues. In germline, CDR1 is KGHSH, CDR2 LQKENI. The origin of this receptor is a man aged 25 to 45 who had recovered from COVID-19. The chain uses TRBV18 and TRBJ1-1, with 9 bases identical to TRBD1. Sequencing was performed on PBMCs or T cells enriched from blood (not recorded which). As DNA, the CDR3 is TGTGCCAGCTCACAACAGGGGGCGCGCAACACTGAAGCTTTCTTT. It translates to CASSQQGARNTEAFF.